The next 11 T cell receptor beta chains were all read from a single sample in a study of blood T cell repertoires in COVID-19. Produced via immunoSEQ multiplex PCR; TCRdb's table is partial and in-frame only. Of approximately 280,000 clones in the sample, roughly 80% were seen once. Material: PBMCs or T cells enriched from blood (not recorded which). The receptors here all came from a middle-aged man who had been exposed to COVID-19.

The V call is TRBV28, the J call TRBJ1-2; D is unresolved. Trimming pared 5 bases from V and 10 bases from J, leaving 11 bases between. This CDR3 has 11 amino acids. Germline CDR1 is MDHEN and CDR2 is SYDVKM. The CDR3 spells CASSPSGDYTF. CDR3 bases: TGTGCCAGCAGTCCCTCGGGTGACTACACCTTC.

This clone was seen just once. This chain uses TRBV11-3 with TRBJ1-1, with D possibly TRBD1 on 5 matching bases. CDR1 is SGHNT, CDR2 YENEEA, per germline. The CDR3 totals 16 residues. The V gene lost 5 bases and the J gene lost 0 bases, with 16 bases spanning the gap. CDR3 in DNA: TGTGCCAGCAGCAATTCAGGGTTTCCGATGAACACTGAAGCTTTCTTT. This gives the protein CASSNSGFPMNTEAFF.

The chain carries TRBV15 and TRBJ2-7; D remains unclear. The CDR3 is 13 amino acids. Germline CDR1 and CDR2: LNHNV and YYDKDF (reference sequence). V was shortened by 4 bases and J by 5 bases, with 12 bases between the two germline ends. CDR3: CATSTDGGDEQYF. The CDR3 coding sequence is TGTGCCACCAGCACGGATGGCGGCGACGAGCAGTACTTC.

This clone was counted only a few times. J is TRBJ2-3 and V is TRBV30; possibly TRBD1 for D (8 bases). There are 12 residues in the CDR3. V was clipped by 5 bases and J by 6 bases, with 12 bases between them. Germline V gene data show CDR1 as GTSNPN and CDR2 as SVGIG (reference sequence). CDR3 nucleotides: TGTGCCTGGCACAGGGGGGGGGATACGCAGTATTTT. It is translated as CAWHRGGDTQYF. The full variable domain, completed using reference TRBV30 and TRBJ2-3, is SQTIHQWPATLVQPVGSPLSLECTVEGTSNPNLYWYRQAAGRGLQLLFYSVGIGQISSEVPQNLSASRPQDRQFILSSKKLLLSDSGFYLCAWHRGGDTQYFGPGTRLTVL.

The V gene is TRBV5-1, the J gene TRBJ1-1, with 8 bases aligning to TRBD1. The V and J ends lost 4 bases and 0 bases, in that order; junction bases with no gene match: 2. The CDR3 is 14 residues long. Germline CDR1 reads SGHRS; CDR2 reads YFSETQ. CDR3 sequence (DNA): TGCGCCAGCAGCACGGGACAGGTGAACACTGAAGCTTTCTTT. Protein product: CASSTGQVNTEAFF.

This chain connects TRBV27 to TRBJ2-7; D gene ambiguous. Germline V gene data show CDR1 as MNHEY and CDR2 as SMNVEV (reference sequence). The CDR3 runs 13 residues. V shed 6 bases and J shed 0 bases, with 9 bases lying between them. CDR3 nucleotides: TGTGCCAGCAGGCTACGATTCTCCTACGAGCAGTACTTC. It translates to CASRLRFSYEQYF.

The gene calls are TRBV18 and TRBJ2-7; D perhaps matches TRBD2 (6 bases). V was trimmed by 1 base and J by 1 base, leaving 11 bases between them. The CDR3 totals 15 residues. Germline V gives CDR1 KGHSH, CDR2 LQKENI. CDR3 DNA: TGTGCCAGCTCACCACAGGAGGAGGGGTCCTACGAGCAGTACTTC. It encodes CASSPQEEGSYEQYF.

CDR3 nucleotide sequence: TGTGCCAGCAGCCCCGGGATAGCGGGAGGCGGTGTAGGTGAGCAGTTCTTC. Encoded protein: CASSPGIAGGGVGEQFF. V usage is TRBV7-3 and J usage is TRBJ2-1, with TRBD2 matching over 10 bases. J gave up 9 bases and V 5 bases, and 16 bases lay outside the gene matches. The CDR3 sequence is 17 residues long. Germline V CDR1 and CDR2: SGHTA, FQGTGA.

The V call is TRBV30, the J call TRBJ1-4; possible D gene TRBD1, 6 bases. The CDR3 spans 15 residues. The germline V gene encodes CDR1 GTSNPN and CDR2 SVGIG (reference sequence). The V and J ends lost 2 bases and 7 bases respectively, with 17 bases between them. The CDR3 loop is CAWSPPDVGGEKLFF. CDR3 nucleotides: TGTGCCTGGAGTCCCCCCGACGTAGGGGGTGAAAAACTGTTTTTT.

This clone was seen a single time. The chain joins TRBV5-1 to TRBJ1-1; 8 bases are a match to TRBD1. This CDR3 comprises 14 residues. The junction had 6 bases not matched to a gene; V was cut back by 7 bases and J by 1 base. CDR1 and CDR2 from the germline V gene are SGHRS and YFSETQ. The CDR3 loop is CASLQGGANTEAFF. The CDR3 coding sequence is TGCGCCAGCCTACAGGGGGGAGCGAACACTGAAGCTTTCTTT. Full variable domain (remainder filled in from reference TRBV5-1 and TRBJ1-1): KAGVTQTPRYLIKTRGQQVTLSCSPISGHRSVSWYQQTPGQGLQFLFEYFSETQRNKGNFPGRFSGRQFSNSRSEMNVSTLELGDSALYLCASLQGGANTEAFFGQGTRLTVV.

V and J are TRBV10-3 and TRBJ1-6; D is uncertain. Germline V gene sequence: CDR1 ENHRY, CDR2 SYGVKD. The germline V and J ends were trimmed by 3 bases and 6 bases, with 6 bases remaining between them. This CDR3 spans 13 amino acids. The CDR3 region is CAISDPGNSPLHF. The CDR3 nucleotides read TGTGCCATCAGTGATCCGGGTAATTCACCCCTCCACTTT.